The source of this TCR beta chain is a study of shared clonotypes between healthy human individuals. To note about this clone: The sample carries other DNA sequences with the same CDR3.

This CDR3 region has 13 residues. Germline assignment: CDR1 MNHEY and CDR2 SVGAGI. Trimming shortened V by 2 bases and J by 2 bases, and 6 bases separated the two germline ends. All the donors were Caucasian adults who lived in Nashville, Tennessee. In the source study's methods: Filtering was not the same, since immunoSEQ gave junction-only sequences without quality scores. Profiling relied on immunoSEQ multiplex PCR, and the TCRdb table lists in-frame clones only, not all of them. D and trimming come from the DNA, and the V and J calls and clone size come from that table. This sample carries fewer than 2.5 million clones, over 85% of them seen once, and the ten largest clones take roughly 0.39%.

The chain couples TRBV6-5 to TRBJ1-2; TRBD1 is a possible D gene (5 bases). Sequenced material: naive CD4+ T cells from PBMCs. Documented subset: CD45RA+ positively selected. The sequence came from a man between 18 and 35 years old in good health. Some clones in this sample may be carry-over from other donors' samples. CDR3 DNA: TGTGCCAGCAGTTACGGGGGGAACTATGGCTACACCTTC. Its translation: CASSYGGNYGYTF.